This T cell receptor beta chain was identified during a study of blood T cell repertoires in COVID-19. Sequencing was performed with immunoSEQ multiplex PCR; in TCRdb, only in-frame clones are kept and a portion is missing. The repertoire has 220,000 or so clones, around four fifths of them found once; the top ten carry about 5.1%. V lost 3 bases and J lost 4, with 9 bases in between. Per germline, CDR1 SQVTM and CDR2 ANQGSEA. The CDR3 contains 12 residues. Regarding this clone: Other DNA sequences in this sample translate to the same CDR3.

The source of this sequence is a woman aged 55-69 years who had recovered from COVID-19. J is TRBJ1-2 and V is TRBV29-1; possibly TRBD1 for D (5 bases). The sequencing sample was made of peripheral blood. CDR3 sequence (DNA): TGCAGCGTTGAGGGGGGGTCCTATGGCTACACCTTC. The encoded protein is CSVEGGSYGYTF.